What follows describes a single T cell receptor (beta chain). No antigen is known for it. These data originate in a study of T cell responses to AZD1222 COVID-19 vaccine. Study-wide results and limits: Females outnumbered males among donors, who were mostly white British; clonal diversity was possibly underestimated. When two AZD1222 doses had been given, Spike-specific TCR breadth and depth rose. Sampling that yielded the repertoires occurred only after the peak T cell response.

The assay was immunoSEQ multiplex PCR, and TCRdb's table has in-frame clones only and misses some. The sample contains approximately 60,000 clones, around 83% of which appear only once. Trimming cost V 1 base and J 2 bases, with 11 bases left between them. The CDR3 is made up of 16 amino acids. The germline gives CDR1 SGHVS, CDR2 FQNEAQ. The rearrangement links TRBV7-8 to TRBJ1-4; D remains ambiguous. This TCR derives from an adult in good health. The sequencing here drew on peripheral blood, taken on day 0 of MenACWY control vaccination. Here the CDR3 reads CASSLGSWRTNEKLFF. The CDR3 coding sequence is TGTGCCAGCAGCTTAGGGTCTTGGCGGACTAATGAAAAACTGTTTTTT.